This TCR beta chain was retrieved from a study of radiotherapy plus CTLA-4 blockade in lung cancer. This clone occurred a few times. Germline V CDR1 and CDR2: MDHEN, SYDVKM. The CDR3 extends over 13 amino acids. Trimming stripped 3 bases from V and 2 bases from J, with 8 bases between. Receiving focal radiation plus CTLA-4 blockade with ipilimumab were patients who had chemo-refractory metastatic non-small-cell lung cancer. The repertoire was sequenced with immunoSEQ multiplex PCR; TCRdb's copy has only in-frame clones and lacks some. The table lists about 49,000 clones, around nine tenths of them singletons, with 6% to 8.5% in the top ten.

The input for sequencing was peripheral blood, taken from a patient treated with radiotherapy plus ipilimumab. The chain joins TRBV28 to TRBJ2-7, with D possibly TRBD1 on 6 matching bases. The TCR originated in a human donor with non-small cell lung cancer whose response to radiotherapy plus ipilimumab could not be evaluated. CDR3 coding DNA: TGTGCCAGCAGTTTGAACAGGGCCTACGAGCAGTACTTC. This sequence encodes CASSLNRAYEQYF.